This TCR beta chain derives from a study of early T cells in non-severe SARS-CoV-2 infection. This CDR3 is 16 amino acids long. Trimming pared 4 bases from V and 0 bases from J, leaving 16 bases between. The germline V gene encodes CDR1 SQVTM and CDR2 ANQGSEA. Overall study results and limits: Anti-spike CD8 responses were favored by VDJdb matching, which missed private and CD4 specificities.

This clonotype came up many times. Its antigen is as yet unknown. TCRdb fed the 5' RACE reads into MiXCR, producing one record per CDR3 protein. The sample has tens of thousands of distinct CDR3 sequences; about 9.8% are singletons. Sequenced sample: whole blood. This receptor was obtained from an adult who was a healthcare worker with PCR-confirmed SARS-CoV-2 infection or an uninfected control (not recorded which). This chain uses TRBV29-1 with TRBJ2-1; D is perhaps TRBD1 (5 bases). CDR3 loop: CSVGTQQASSYNEQFF. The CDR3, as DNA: TGCAGCGTTGGGACCCAACAGGCAAGCTCCTACAATGAGCAGTTCTTC.